This T cell receptor (beta chain) comes out of a study of T-cell reconstitution after alpha-beta-depleted transplantation in children. Germline values: CDR1 MDHEN, CDR2 SYDVKM. The V gene end was trimmed by 7 bases and the J gene end by 0 bases; junction bases not matched to a gene: 8. This CDR3 has 15 residues. Unique molecular identifiers were built into the TCRbeta library. TCRdb re-called the PCR reads with MiXCR, one entry per CDR3 protein. Here the sample spans about 270,000 distinct CDR3 sequences, more than 9% being singletons. This clonotype occurred a few times. The input for sequencing was PBMCs from the stem cell graft donor, taken from the stem cell graft. The TCR originated in a human donor who donated a stem cell graft to a child with SCID. This rearrangement joins TRBV28 to TRBJ2-7; 8 positions agree with TRBD2. CDR3 sequence: CASTSWTSNSYEQYF. As DNA, the CDR3 is TGTGCCAGCACCTCGTGGACTAGCAACTCCTACGAGCAGTACTTC.